This TCR beta chain was identified during a study of T cells in Graves' hyperthyroidism and ophthalmopathy. Study-level results: Most clonotypes expanded in the thyroid (above 0.001) were also present in blood.

It was RNA transcripts that yielded the amplified TCR beta CDR3 regions. The HTBI primer set was used in a first-round RT-PCR of the TCR CDR3. TCRdb processed the multiplex PCR reads anew with MiXCR; each CDR3 protein has one entry. The sample includes a few hundred thousand distinct CDR3 sequences, more than 45% of them seen just once. The V gene lost 0 bases and the J gene lost 2 bases, with 14 bases spanning the gap. The CDR3 runs 16 residues. CDR1 and CDR2 (germline): SGHRS, YFSETQ. This clonotype was recorded many times. Its antigen is as yet unknown. The chain carries TRBV5-1 and TRBJ2-5; TRBD2 is a possible D gene (5 bases). Sequenced: peripheral blood or thyroid tissue (not recorded which). The clonotype originates from an adult woman with Graves' disease, either hyperthyroidism or ophthalmopathy (not recorded which). The CDR3 loop reads CASSLGVLSGQETQYF. CDR3 sequence (DNA): TGCGCCAGCAGCTTGGGGGTCTTGAGCGGACAAGAGACCCAGTACTTC.